A single sample gave rise to the 6 T cell receptor beta chains below, sequenced in a study of cytomegalovirus exposure and HLA in healthy donors. Profiled with immunoSEQ multiplex PCR; TCRdb holds only in-frame clones, not every one. The sample lists a few hundred thousand clones; approximately 83% were seen once. What was sequenced was PBMCs. These receptors came from a woman between 18 and 30 years old in good health and CMV-seronegative.

V is TRBV6-5 and J is TRBJ2-7, with 7 positions matching TRBD2. CDR1 is MNHEY and CDR2 is SVGAGI in the germline V gene. With 0 bases clipped from V and 3 bases from J, the junction kept 8 bases outside the gene matches. This CDR3 is built from 16 residues. The DNA of the CDR3 is TGTGCCAGCAGTTACTCGAGCGGGGAGGGAGTCTACGAGCAGTACTTC. Translation: CASSYSSGEGVYEQYF.

The chain uses TRBV6-5 and TRBJ1-2; a possible D gene is TRBD1 (6 bases). CDR3 length: 13 amino acids. Germline lookup yields CDR1 MNHEY and CDR2 SVGAGI. V lost 5 bases to trimming and J lost 4 bases, with 11 bases between them. The CDR3 DNA is TGTGCCAGCAGTACAGGGCTCGGCTATGGCTACACCTTC. It yields the protein CASSTGLGYGYTF.

The chain uses TRBV27 and TRBJ2-6; D is perhaps TRBD1 (6 bases). The CDR3 consists of 17 residues. Per the germline V gene, CDR1 is MNHEY and CDR2 is SMNVEV (reference sequence). Trimming shortened V by 3 bases and J by 0 bases, and 12 bases separated the two germline ends. For the CDR3, the DNA is TGTGCCAGCAGTTTTTTAGGACAGAACTCTGGGGCCAACGTCCTGACTTTC. Its protein is CASSFLGQNSGANVLTF.

This sequence joins TRBV5-1 and TRBJ1-2; 7 bases align to TRBD1. CDR1 is SGHRS, CDR2 YFSETQ, per germline. The junction had 8 bases not matched to a gene; V was cut back by 4 bases and J by 2 bases. The CDR3 has 15 amino acids. The CDR3 spells CASSLPGQANYGYTF. The CDR3 DNA reads as TGCGCCAGCAGCCTACCCGGACAGGCCAACTATGGCTACACCTTC.

This clone came up a few times. The V and J genes are TRBV4-3 and TRBJ2-1, with TRBD1 as a possible D gene (5 bases). The germline V and J ends were trimmed by 1 base and 7 bases, with 17 bases remaining between them. The CDR3 consists of 16 residues. The germline CDR1 and CDR2 sequences are LGHNA and YSLEER. CDR3 region: CASSQVLPGWANEQFF. CDR3 DNA: TGCGCCAGCAGCCAAGTTCTTCCAGGGTGGGCGAATGAGCAGTTCTTC.

As concerns this clone: At one end the junction does not follow the germline gene, possibly because of a read error. V gene TRBV18 combines with J gene TRBJ2-1; 7 bases fit TRBD1. Germline V gene lookup returns CDR1 KGHSH and CDR2 LQKENI. The CDR3 spans 16 residues. The CDR3 reads CASSPQGRATPNEQFF. Here the CDR3 DNA reads TGTGCCAGCTCCCCACAGGGGCGCGCCACCCCCAATGAGCAGTTCTTC.